This TCR beta chain appears in the sequencing data of a study of cytomegalovirus exposure and HLA in healthy donors (dated by TCRdb to about 2017). About the study as a whole: According to a later analysis, one platform produced both the roughly 130 validation repertoires and the approximately 660 repertoires of the first cohort. The aim of the study was to test whether cataloging public T cell receptors could identify signatures of past pathogen exposure. Along with the 666-subject first cohort, a separate validation cohort of some 130 different subjects was used. To predict cytomegalovirus infection status, the study combined high-throughput TCR immunosequencing, statistical association of individual TCRs with disease status, and machine learning. Paper-wide results and their limitations: According to the authors, the approach could potentially be generalized to other disease states and immunological phenotypes. The study gave a list of more than 150 TCR beta chains associated with cytomegalovirus. A few of the identified cytomegalovirus-associated TCR beta chains were confirmed in vitro to be specific for cytomegalovirus antigens. A later analysis found that TCRs clustered in the first cohort also tended to co-occur in the 120 validation repertoires, with roughly 95% of cluster scores above 0. While some public TCRs were present in many individuals, most TCR sequences turned up only very rarely across donors. The validation cohort had no HLA typing available for a later analysis, so co-occurrence within that cohort was assessed over all 120 or so repertoires. The classifier was reported to diagnose cytomegalovirus status with high specificity and sensitivity in both the original cohort and the validation cohort.

The V end loses 2 bases and the J end loses 0 bases, and a stretch of 7 bases separates them. CDR1 and CDR2 are drawn from the germline V gene: MNHNS, SASEGT. Including cysteine and phenylalanine, the CDR3 has 14 amino acids. Just the 42-base CDR3 DNA is kept, in frame starting at base 1. The donors belonged to the validation cohort of under 150 subjects, which was separate from the approximately 700-subject first cohort. The library was generated by the immunoSEQ multiplex PCR assay. In the source study's methods: A statistical classification framework was built for diagnosing cytomegalovirus status from the catalog of TCR beta chain sequences. Drawn from immuneACCESS, this table holds only the in-frame rearrangements with V and J called that TCRdb kept. Clones are partly lost; checked studies trace under half to an unresolved V gene and leave the rest unexplained. Clone size and V and J calls were adopted from that table, with D and trimming inferred from the DNA. The sample profile shows 250,000 or so clones; roughly 89% of them were found once. Clones ranked in the top ten supply approximately 0.34% of the sample.

Points on this clone: The antigen it recognizes is unknown. No base-level quality is on record; no much larger clone is a single base apart.

In this chain, TRBV6-1 is recombined with TRBJ1-1; the D gene is unclear. Specimen: PBMCs. This TCR was recovered from a woman in her late teens or twenties in good health and CMV-seronegative. The DNA sequence follows: TGTGCCAGCAGTGAACTATTACTGAACACTGAAGCTTTCTTT. This sequence encodes CASSELLLNTEAFF.